The 5 T cell receptor beta chains below all came from one sample that was sequenced in a study of low-dose radiotherapy and immunotherapy resistance in tumors. TRAV- and TRBV-specific primers were used for first-strand cDNA, which covered alpha and beta chains. A constant-region primer paired with the V-primer adapter amplified TCRs over approximately 20 PCR cycles. One entry per CDR3 protein results from TCRdb running MiXCR on the reads. The data contain about 58,000 distinct CDR3 sequences, about 23% of them singletons. Time point indicated: after trial treatment. The treatment denotes: LDRT plus nivolumab, ipilimumab, low-dose cyclophosphamide and aspirin (RACIN trial). The material was PBMCs, obtained after low-dose radiotherapy plus immunotherapy. These receptors came from a male donor with prostate cancer.

This rearrangement joins TRBV4-3 to TRBJ1-2; no reliable D call. There are 15 residues in the CDR3. Trimming left V 2 bases short and J 7 bases short, with 17 bases between. CDR1 is LGHNA, CDR2 YSLEER, per germline. This CDR3 is CASSQSSTESRGYTF. In DNA form, the CDR3 reads TGCGCCAGCAGCCAATCGTCGACGGAATCACGTGGCTACACCTTC.

This clonotype was recorded many times. CDR3 nucleotide sequence: TGCAGTGCTCAACGGACAGGGGGGGGCACAGATACGCAGTATTTT. This translates into CSAQRTGGGTDTQYF. This rearrangement joins TRBV20-1 to TRBJ2-3; 10 positions match TRBD1. Germline CDR1 and CDR2: DFQATT and SNEGSKA (reference sequence). Unmatched junction bases numbered 6, after V lost 5 bases and J lost 1 base. CDR3 length equals 15 residues.

This clonotype has at least ten counts. The V call is TRBV12-3 or TRBV12-4, the J call TRBJ1-1, with 10 nucleotides matching TRBD1. J was trimmed by 5 bases and V by 2 bases; bases with no gene match: 5. The CDR3 has 15 residues. CDR3 DNA sequence: TGTGCCAGCAGTTTACGGACAGGGGGTGGAACTGAAGCTTTCTTT. Encoded protein: CASSLRTGGGTEAFF.

With respect to this clonotype: A far larger clone is one base from this, pointing to a likely read error. The rearrangement uses TRBV6-6 and TRBJ2-7; TRBD1 matches at 10 bases. This CDR3 contains 15 residues. Germline loops: CDR1 MNHNY, CDR2 SVGAGI (reference sequence). V shed 7 bases and J 7 bases; nucleotides not matched to a gene: 13. Here the CDR3 DNA reads TGTGCCAGCACCCCCCGACAGGGGGCAATCCATGAGCAGTACTTC. It is translated as CASTPRQGAIHEQYF.

As regards this clonotype: A single base separates this from a much larger clone, so it may be a read error. The chain couples TRBV5-5 to TRBJ2-1, with TRBD1 matching over 9 bases. The V segment lost 4 bases and the J segment 13 bases; nucleotides outside the gene matches: 15. This CDR3 has 15 amino acids. CDR1 and CDR2 from the germline V gene are SGHKS and YYEKEE (reference sequence). The chain's CDR3 is CASSRTGAFGETQFF. Written as DNA, the CDR3 is TGTGCCAGCAGCAGGACAGGGGCTTTCGGCGAGACCCAGTTCTTC.